The 22 T cell receptor beta chains below were found in one sample sequenced in a study of blood T cell repertoires in COVID-19. Libraries were prepared by immunoSEQ multiplex PCR; TCRdb keeps only in-frame clonotypes and omits some of them. Of fewer than 350,000 clones in the sample, over 75% were seen once. The specimen sequenced was peripheral blood. These receptors all come from a woman in her 30s with COVID-19, enrolled during active disease.

The V and J genes are TRBV2 and TRBJ1-1; D is perhaps TRBD1 (6 bases). This CDR3 region has 13 residues. CDR1 and CDR2 (germline): SNHLY, FYNNEI. The V and J ends lost 9 bases and 1 base respectively, with 12 bases between them. This CDR3 reads CASSQGRNTEAFF. The DNA of the CDR3 is TGTGCCAGTTCCCAGGGGAGGAACACTGAAGCTTTCTTT.

The chain joins TRBV5-1 to TRBJ2-6; perhaps TRBD2 as D (5 bases). Germline V gene sequence: CDR1 SGHRS, CDR2 YFSETQ. CDR3 length: 15 residues. Trimming took off 4 bases at V and 2 bases at J, with 10 bases between the two ends. CDR3: CASSPTGAGANVLTF. The CDR3 DNA reads TGCGCCAGCAGCCCCACCGGGGCTGGGGCCAACGTCCTGACTTTC.

V is TRBV7-2 and J is TRBJ1-1; 7 nucleotides align to TRBD1. Looked up from germline, CDR1 is SGHTA and CDR2 is FQGNSA. The junction had 8 bases not matched to a gene; V was cut back by 3 bases and J by 4 bases. The CDR3 covers 15 residues. CDR3 residues: CASSFSSNRGTEAFF. The CDR3 region has the DNA TGTGCCAGCAGCTTTTCCTCCAACAGGGGCACTGAAGCTTTCTTT. Full variable domain (missing parts from reference TRBV7-2 and TRBJ1-1): GAGVSQSPSNKVTEKGKDVELRCDPISGHTALYWYRQSLGQGLEFLIYFQGNSAPDKSGLPSDRFSAERTGGSVSTLTIQRTQQEDSAVYLCASSFSSNRGTEAFFGQGTRLTVV.

The DNA for the CDR3 is TGTGCCAGCAGTTTAACAGGGGTCCACAATGAGCAGTTCTTC. It codes for CASSLTGVHNEQFF. The V gene is TRBV27, the J gene TRBJ2-1; 7 bases line up with TRBD1. V shed 2 bases, J shed 5 bases, and the junction held 3 bases outside the gene matches. Germline CDR1 is MNHEY and CDR2 is SMNVEV (reference sequence). The CDR3 loop spans 14 amino acids.

In this sample, this clone turned up once. V gene TRBV7-3 combines with J gene TRBJ2-2; possible D gene TRBD2, 5 bases. CDR1 and CDR2 (germline): SGHTA, FQGTGA. There are 14 residues in the CDR3. Trimming took 5 bases from V and 2 from J, leaving 9 bases between them. The CDR3 DNA follows: TGTGCCAGCAGCCCCACGGGAAACACCGGGGAGCTGTTTTTT. Encoded protein: CASSPTGNTGELFF.

The CDR3 DNA sequence: TGTGCCAGCAGGACAGGGCTCAATTCACCCCTCCACTTT. Protein product: CASRTGLNSPLHF. This sequence joins TRBV27 and TRBJ1-6; 7 nucleotides align to TRBD1. The CDR3 runs to 13 residues. V lost 6 bases to trimming and J lost 7 bases; unmatched junction nucleotides: 3. CDR1 is MNHEY and CDR2 is SMNVEV in the germline V gene (reference sequence).

This clone has just a few counts. CDR3 region: CASSLAKLAGGPYYNEQFF. The CDR3 bases are TGCGCCAGCAGCTTGGCCAAACTAGCGGGAGGACCTTACTACAATGAGCAGTTCTTC. The chain combines TRBV5-1 with TRBJ2-1, with 12 nucleotides matching TRBD2. The germline V gene has CDR1 SGHRS and CDR2 YFSETQ. This CDR3 has 19 amino acids. Unmatched junction bases numbered 10, after V lost 0 bases and J lost 3 bases.

The rearrangement uses TRBV29-1 and TRBJ1-1; the match to TRBD1 covers 7 bases. CDR1 SQVTM and CDR2 ANQGSEA come from the germline V gene. V shed 3 bases and J 2 bases; nucleotides not matched to a gene: 3. The CDR3 length is 13 residues. For the CDR3, the DNA is TGCAGCGTTGACAGGGGGGAAAACACTGAAGCTTTCTTT. The encoded protein is CSVDRGENTEAFF.

This chain uses TRBV7-3 with TRBJ2-3, with 9 bases identical to TRBD1. Trimming cost V 4 bases and J 2 bases; bases outside gene matches: 7. CDR3 length equals 16 residues. Per germline, CDR1 SGHTA and CDR2 FQGTGA. In nucleotides, the CDR3 is TGTGCCAGCAGCTCTGGGGGGACAGGGTTCACAGATACGCAGTATTTT. It codes for CASSSGGTGFTDTQYF.

The chain couples TRBV28 to TRBJ1-5, with D possibly matching TRBD1 (6 bases). Deletions cut 7 bases from V and 0 bases from J, with 19 bases between. The CDR3 has 17 residues. Germline V lookup: CDR1 MDHEN, CDR2 SYDVKM. CDR3 in DNA: TGTGCCAGCACAGGCAGGGGCGGTTATAATAGCAATCAGCCCCAGCATTTT. It translates to CASTGRGGYNSNQPQHF.

The chain employs TRBV4-1 and TRBJ2-1, with TRBD2 matching 10 bases. The CDR3 is 16 residues long. CDR1 and CDR2 (germline): MGHRA, YSYEKL. Germline trimming cut 3 bases from V and 4 bases from J; bases unmatched to any gene: 6. The CDR3: CASSHLSGRGYNEQFF. For the CDR3, the DNA is TGCGCCAGCAGCCATCTAAGCGGGAGGGGGTACAATGAGCAGTTCTTC.

The rearrangement uses TRBV9 and TRBJ1-1; D is undetermined. Trimming removed 0 bases from V and 4 bases from J, with 16 bases in between. CDR1 and CDR2 (germline): SGDLS, YYNGEE. The CDR3 has 16 amino acids. CDR3 in amino acids: CASSVGARRSITEAFF. The DNA of the CDR3 is TGTGCCAGCAGCGTAGGGGCTCGACGTTCCATCACTGAAGCTTTCTTT.

The V call is TRBV28, the J call TRBJ2-4; TRBD2 matches 15 bases. Germline loops: CDR1 MDHEN, CDR2 SYDVKM. V lost 6 bases to trimming and J lost 6 bases; unmatched junction nucleotides: 6. There are 16 residues in the CDR3. In DNA form, the CDR3 reads TGTGCCAGCAGGCGGACTAGCGGGAGGGTAGTAAACATTCAGTACTTC. The encoded protein is CASRRTSGRVVNIQYF.

This chain connects TRBV5-1 to TRBJ2-2; D might be TRBD1 (5 bases). The CDR3 totals 13 residues. The germline V gene has CDR1 SGHRS and CDR2 YFSETQ. V dropped 3 bases and J dropped 7 bases, with 10 bases sitting between them. The CDR3 region is CASSSDTDGELFF. The CDR3 DNA sequence: TGCGCCAGCAGCTCGGACACTGACGGGGAGCTGTTTTTT.

Only a few counts were recorded for this clone. This chain links TRBV5-6 with TRBJ1-5, with TRBD1 as a possible D gene (6 bases). Germline V gene lookup returns CDR1 SGHDT and CDR2 YYEEEE. Trimming shortened V by 1 base and J by 7 bases, and 12 bases separated the two germline ends. This CDR3 spans 14 amino acids. In DNA, the CDR3 is TGTGCCAGCAGCTTGACAGGGATGTGGCAGCCCCAGCATTTT. Its protein product is CASSLTGMWQPQHF.

The V call is TRBV27, the J call TRBJ2-1; 7 nucleotides line up with TRBD1. Trimming at V came to 6 bases and at J to 5 bases, leaving 7 bases not matched to a gene. The CDR3 is made up of 14 amino acids. Germline V CDR1 and CDR2: MNHEY, SMNVEV (reference sequence). The CDR3 sequence: CASRNRGPNNEQFF. DNA for the CDR3: TGTGCCAGCAGGAACAGGGGACCCAACAATGAGCAGTTCTTC.

The chain combines TRBV7-6 with TRBJ2-1; D gene uncertain. CDR1 is SGHVS, CDR2 FNYEAQ, per germline. Trimming cost V 0 bases and J 7 bases, with 13 bases left between them. The CDR3 loop spans 15 amino acids. In DNA form, the CDR3 reads TGTGCCAGCAGCTTAGCCCCCGCACCCGGGAATGAGCAGTTCTTC. Translating it yields CASSLAPAPGNEQFF.

V usage is TRBV9 and J usage is TRBJ2-3; no clear D gene. The CDR3 spans 12 residues. Trimming stripped 3 bases from V and 2 bases from J, with 4 bases between. Germline V gene sequence: CDR1 SGDLS, CDR2 YYNGEE. The CDR3 is CASSALTDTQYF. The DNA for the CDR3 is TGTGCCAGCAGCGCCCTCACAGATACGCAGTATTTT.

The chain uses TRBV10-1 and TRBJ2-2, with a tentative D call TRBD2 (5 bases). The germline V gene encodes CDR1 WNHNN and CDR2 SYGVQD (reference sequence). The CDR3 runs to 14 residues. The V end lost 2 bases, the J end lost 5 bases, and 9 bases lay between the germline ends. The CDR3 DNA reads TGCGCCAGCAGTGAGATCCGGGGTACCGGGGAGCTGTTTTTT. It encodes CASSEIRGTGELFF.

The rearrangement uses TRBV10-3 and TRBJ1-5; no definite D call. The CDR3 covers 15 residues. V gave up 2 bases and J gave up 5 bases, with 13 bases separating them. The germline gives CDR1 ENHRY, CDR2 SYGVKD. CDR3 DNA: TGTGCCATCAGTGAGAGAGGGTTAGGGTATCAGCCCCAGCATTTT. It codes for CAISERGLGYQPQHF.

The chain employs TRBV30 and TRBJ1-5; D is undetermined. V dropped 0 bases and J dropped 5 bases, with 11 bases sitting between them. The CDR3 runs 14 residues. Germline V CDR1 and CDR2: GTSNPN, SVGIG (reference sequence). For the CDR3, the DNA is TGTGCCTGGAGTGTACCGGGAGGATATCAGCCCCAGCATTTT. The encoded protein is CAWSVPGGYQPQHF.

The chain joins TRBV7-3 to TRBJ1-1; 7 bases are shared with TRBD1. V trimming: 3 bases; J trimming: 1 base; junction bases outside the gene matches: 8. CDR1 and CDR2 from the germline V gene are SGHTA and FQGTGA. The CDR3 totals 16 residues. The CDR3: CASSLNPTGTNTEAFF. CDR3 sequence (DNA): TGTGCCAGCAGCTTGAACCCGACAGGGACGAACACTGAAGCTTTCTTT. The whole variable domain, remainder taken from reference TRBV7-3 and TRBJ1-1, is GAGVSQTPSNKVTEKGKYVELRCDPISGHTALYWYRQSLGQGPEFLIYFQGTGAADDSGLPNDRFFAVRPEGSVSTLKIQRTERGDSAVYLCASSLNPTGTNTEAFFGQGTRLTVV.